This TCR beta chain originates from a study of technical replicates of blood from several donors (TCRdb year 2017). CDR1 and CDR2 are drawn from the germline V gene: SGHRS, YFSETQ. The V end gives up 4 bases and the J end 3 bases, leaving 3 bases in the junction not matched to a gene. Including the terminal cysteine and phenylalanine, the CDR3 comprises 14 residues. Just CDR3 DNA is preserved here, 42 bases in frame from base 1. Receptor libraries were prepared by the immunoSEQ multiplex PCR assay. TCRdb provides this immuneACCESS table in a form limited to in-frame rearrangements. Some clones are lacking; in checked studies, under half of them reflect an unresolved V gene, and why the rest are absent is not known. The sample table lists approximately 87,000 clones, 95% of them with a count of one. Of the sample, around 0.3% falls within the top ten clones. As for this clone: Its recognized antigen is unknown. It has no much larger one-base neighbor in the sample; base qualities were not kept.

The chain joins TRBV5-1 to TRBJ2-2, and TRBD1 matches 7 of the central bases. Input material: T cells isolated from PBMCs. This clonotype was sampled from a human donor in good health. The CDR3 reads as follows: CASSRQGDTGELFF. The nucleotide sequence is TGCGCCAGCAGCAGGCAGGGGGACACCGGGGAGCTGTTTTTT.